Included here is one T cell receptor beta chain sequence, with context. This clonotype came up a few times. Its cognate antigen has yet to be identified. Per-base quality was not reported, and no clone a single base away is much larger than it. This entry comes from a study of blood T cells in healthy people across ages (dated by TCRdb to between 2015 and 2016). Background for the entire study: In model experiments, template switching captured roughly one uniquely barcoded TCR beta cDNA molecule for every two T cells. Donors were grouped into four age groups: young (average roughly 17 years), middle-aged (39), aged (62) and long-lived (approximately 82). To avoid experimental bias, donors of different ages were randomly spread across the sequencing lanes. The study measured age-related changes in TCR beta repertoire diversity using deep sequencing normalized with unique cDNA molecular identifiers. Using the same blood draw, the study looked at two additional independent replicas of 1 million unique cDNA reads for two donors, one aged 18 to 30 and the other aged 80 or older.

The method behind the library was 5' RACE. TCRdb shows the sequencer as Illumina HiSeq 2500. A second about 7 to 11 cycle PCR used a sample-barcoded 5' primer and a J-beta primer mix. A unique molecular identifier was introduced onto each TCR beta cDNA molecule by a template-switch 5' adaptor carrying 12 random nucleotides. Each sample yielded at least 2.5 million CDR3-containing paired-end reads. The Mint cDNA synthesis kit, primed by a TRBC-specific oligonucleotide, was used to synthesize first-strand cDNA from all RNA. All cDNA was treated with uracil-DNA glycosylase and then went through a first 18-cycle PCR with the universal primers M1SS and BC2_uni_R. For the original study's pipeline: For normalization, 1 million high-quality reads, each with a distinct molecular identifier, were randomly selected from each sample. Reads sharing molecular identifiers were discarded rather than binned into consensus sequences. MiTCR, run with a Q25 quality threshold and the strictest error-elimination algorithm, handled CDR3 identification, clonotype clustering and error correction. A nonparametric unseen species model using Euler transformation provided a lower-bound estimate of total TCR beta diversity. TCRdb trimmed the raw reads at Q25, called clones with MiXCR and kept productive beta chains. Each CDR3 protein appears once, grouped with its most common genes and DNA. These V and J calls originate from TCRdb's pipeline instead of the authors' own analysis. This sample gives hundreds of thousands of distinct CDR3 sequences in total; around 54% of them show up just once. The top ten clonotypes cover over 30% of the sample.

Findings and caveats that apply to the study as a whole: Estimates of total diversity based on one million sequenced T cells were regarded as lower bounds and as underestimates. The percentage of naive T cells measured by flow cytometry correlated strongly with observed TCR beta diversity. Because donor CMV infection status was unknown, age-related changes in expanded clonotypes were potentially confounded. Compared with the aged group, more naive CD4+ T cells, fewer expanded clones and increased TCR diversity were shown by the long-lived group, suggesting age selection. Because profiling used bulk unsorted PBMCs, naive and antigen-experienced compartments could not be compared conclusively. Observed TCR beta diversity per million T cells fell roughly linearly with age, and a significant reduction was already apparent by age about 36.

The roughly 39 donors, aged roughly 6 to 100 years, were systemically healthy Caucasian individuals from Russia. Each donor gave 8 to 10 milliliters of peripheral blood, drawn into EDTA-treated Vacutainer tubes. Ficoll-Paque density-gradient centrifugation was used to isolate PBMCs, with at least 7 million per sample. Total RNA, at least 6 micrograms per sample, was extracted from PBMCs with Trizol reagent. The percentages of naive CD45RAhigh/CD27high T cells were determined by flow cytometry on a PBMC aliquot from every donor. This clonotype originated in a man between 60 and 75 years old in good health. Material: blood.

For the CDR3, the sequence is CASSLLPAGAYNEQYF. The DNA is as follows: TGTGCCAGCAGCTTACTCCCAGCGGGGGCCTACAATGAGCAGTACTTC. The rearranged segments are TRBV7-9 and TRBJ2-5, with TRBD2 matching 8 junction bases. Its CDR3 holds 16 amino acids, cysteine through phenylalanine. Only the CDR3 DNA stays, 48 bases, in frame from base 1. The germline V end is reduced by 2 bases and the J end by 11 bases; junction bases left unmatched: 16. CDR1 and CDR2 (SEHNR, FQNEAQ) derive from the germline V gene (reference sequence).